The rows below give T cell receptor beta chains drawn from one sample of a study of beta chain features in type 1 diabetes. The repertoire was sequenced with immunoSEQ multiplex PCR; TCRdb's copy has only in-frame clones and lacks some. The sample includes 680,000 or so clones, 15% of them seen just once. The sequenced material came from naive CD4+ T cells from blood. The receptors were sampled from a man aged 18 to 29 in good health. CDR3s include the opening cysteine and the closing phenylalanine or tryptophan. The order of the fields is clone size, D gene, V gene, J gene, CDR3 DNA, CDR3 protein. D genes are given only for firm matches. The size entry is marked missing in some rows and otherwise reads once, few, many or a size class.

size: few
D: TRBD1
V: TRBV11-2
J: TRBJ1-1
DNA: TGTGCCAGCAGCTCGGGGACAGGGGCTGGAGGTGAAGCTTTCTTT
CDR3: CASSSGTGAGGEAFF

size: few
D: -
V: TRBV2
J: TRBJ2-7
DNA: TGTGCCAGCACTACCGACGGATACTACGAGCAGTACTTC
CDR3: CASTTDGYYEQYF

size: -
D: -
V: TRBV6-4
J: TRBJ2-3
DNA: TGTGCCAGCAGTCCCAACAGCTTCGGGGATACGCAGTATTTT
CDR3: CASSPNSFGDTQYF

size: few
D: -
V: TRBV19
J: TRBJ2-3
DNA: TGTGCCAGCAGACAGCTTAGCACAGATACGCAGTATTTT
CDR3: CASRQLSTDTQYF

size: few
D: -
V: TRBV9
J: TRBJ2-5
DNA: TGTGCCAGCAGCGTAGGCGGGATAGGGCAAGAGACCCAGTACTTC
CDR3: CASSVGGIGQETQYF

size: -
D: TRBD2
V: TRBV7-6
J: TRBJ2-7
DNA: TGTGCCAGCAGCCGGACTAGCGGGGTAATTCCCTACGAGCAGTACTTC
CDR3: CASSRTSGVIPYEQYF

size: -
D: TRBD2
V: TRBV18
J: TRBJ2-5
DNA: TGTGCCAGCTCACCCGGTCTAGCGGGATCAGAGACCCAGTACTTC
CDR3: CASSPGLAGSETQYF

size: few
D: -
V: TRBV7-2
J: TRBJ2-3
DNA: TGTGCCAGCAGCCCCCGACGGGCCTACACAGATACGCAGTATTTT
CDR3: CASSPRRAYTDTQYF

size: -
D: -
V: TRBV7-9
J: TRBJ1-2
DNA: TGTGCCAGCAGCACAGGGAAGGGGTATGGCTACACCTTC
CDR3: CASSTGKGYGYTF

size: -
D: TRBD1
V: TRBV29-1
J: TRBJ1-2
DNA: TGCAGCGTCGCGACAGGGGGGAACTATGGCTACACCTTC
CDR3: CSVATGGNYGYTF

size: -
D: TRBD2
V: TRBV7-3
J: TRBJ2-1
DNA: TGTGCCAGCAGCCCCGGGACTAGCGGTTACAATGAGCAGTTCTTC
CDR3: CASSPGTSGYNEQFF

size: few
D: -
V: TRBV2
J: TRBJ2-1
DNA: TGTGCCAGCACGCGGCTAGCTAGCTCCTACAATGAGCAGTTCTTC
CDR3: CASTRLASSYNEQFF

size: many
D: TRBD1
V: TRBV10-3
J: TRBJ2-1
DNA: TGTGCCAACCGGGGGACAGGGGATCACAATGAGCAGTTCTTC
CDR3: CANRGTGDHNEQFF

size: few
D: TRBD1
V: TRBV28
J: TRBJ1-5
DNA: TGTGCCAGCAGCTCGACAGGGGGTCTCAATCAGCCCCAGCATTTT
CDR3: CASSSTGGLNQPQHF

size: -
D: -
V: TRBV7-9
J: TRBJ1-6
DNA: TGTGCCAGCAGCTTTCGCTCAGGGGCCAAAAATTCACCCCTCCACTTT
CDR3: CASSFRSGAKNSPLHF

size: few
D: -
V: TRBV5-1
J: TRBJ2-7
DNA: TGCGCCAGCAGCTGGTCCGGGACGGGGTCCTACGAGCAGTACTTC
CDR3: CASSWSGTGSYEQYF

size: few
D: -
V: TRBV5-4
J: TRBJ2-5
DNA: TGTGCCAGCAGCTTGGAAGGAGGGGAGACCCAGTACTTC
CDR3: CASSLEGGETQYF

size: few
D: -
V: TRBV10-3
J: TRBJ1-4
DNA: TGTGCCATCAGTGAGGGAGTTCAGGAAAAACTGTTTTTT
CDR3: CAISEGVQEKLFF

size: -
D: -
V: TRBV1
J: TRBJ2-3
DNA: TGCACCAGCAGCCAAGATCGTCTAAGCACAGATACGCAGTATTTT
CDR3: CTSSQDRLSTDTQYF

size: -
D: -
V: TRBV7-9
J: TRBJ2-7
DNA: TGTGCCAGCAGCTTATCAGGGACAACTAGCTCCTACGAGCAGTACTTC
CDR3: CASSLSGTTSSYEQYF

size: -
D: -
V: TRBV7-3
J: TRBJ1-1
DNA: TGTGCCAGCAGTTCACAGAGGAACACTGAAGCTTTCTTT
CDR3: CASSSQRNTEAFF

size: few
D: TRBD2
V: TRBV15
J: TRBJ2-1
DNA: TGTGCCACCAGCAGCCTCAAGGGACTAGCGGGGTGGGGCAATGAGCAGTTCTTC
CDR3: CATSSLKGLAGWGNEQFF

size: few
D: -
V: TRBV9
J: TRBJ1-4
DNA: TGTGCCAGCAGCCTTCAAGAGTCGGAAAAACTGTTTTTT
CDR3: CASSLQESEKLFF

size: few
D: -
V: TRBV4-1
J: TRBJ2-7
DNA: TGCGCCAGCAGCCAAGACCGAGCTTTCCACGAGCAGTACTTC
CDR3: CASSQDRAFHEQYF

size: -
D: TRBD1
V: TRBV7-2
J: TRBJ1-2
DNA: TGTGCCAGCAGCCCCGATGGGACAGGTCGGAGCTACACCTTC
CDR3: CASSPDGTGRSYTF

size: -
D: TRBD1
V: TRBV4-1
J: TRBJ1-1
DNA: TGCGCCAGCAGCCCCAGACAGGGTACGAACACTGAAGCTTTCTTT
CDR3: CASSPRQGTNTEAFF

size: -
D: -
V: TRBV29-1
J: TRBJ1-2
DNA: TGCAGCGTTGAAGATCGCTGGGGCGAAAGGGTTGGCTACACCTTC
CDR3: CSVEDRWGERVGYTF

size: few
D: -
V: TRBV7-2
J: TRBJ2-4
DNA: TGTGCCAGCAGCTTAGCCGTCGCGTTCAGCCTTCTAGCCAAAAACATTCAGTACTTC
CDR3: CASSLAVAFSLLAKNIQYF

size: few
D: -
V: TRBV25-1
J: TRBJ2-1
DNA: TGTGCCAGCAGCGAACAGCTGGGGGGTGTCAATGAGCAGTTCTTC
CDR3: CASSEQLGGVNEQFF

size: -
D: -
V: TRBV11-2
J: TRBJ2-5
DNA: TGTGCCAGCAGCTTAGTCTTGTCTCAGCAGACCCAGTACTTC
CDR3: CASSLVLSQQTQYF

size: -
D: -
V: TRBV19
J: TRBJ1-3
DNA: TGTGCCAGTAGTATAGGGCAGGGGTATTTT
CDR3: CASSIGQGYF

size: few
D: -
V: TRBV4-1
J: TRBJ2-7
DNA: TGCGCCAGCAGCCAAGTGGGGGGCAGGGGACACGAGCAGTACTTC
CDR3: CASSQVGGRGHEQYF

size: few
D: -
V: TRBV5-1
J: TRBJ2-7
DNA: TGCGCCAGCAGACGGGGGCACCCGGGAGGAAGCTACGAGCAGTACTTC
CDR3: CASRRGHPGGSYEQYF

size: few
D: -
V: TRBV11-2
J: TRBJ2-1
DNA: TGTGCCAGCAGCTTATACAGGACGTCGGGGTTAGAGCAGTTCTTC
CDR3: CASSLYRTSGLEQFF

size: -
D: TRBD1
V: TRBV7-9
J: TRBJ2-5
DNA: TGTGCCAGCAGTACAGGGGCGACGCAAGAGACCCAGTACTTC
CDR3: CASSTGATQETQYF

size: -
D: -
V: TRBV6-5
J: TRBJ2-7
DNA: TGTGCCAGCAGTTACTCCCTGCGGGACCTATCCTACGAGCAGTACTTC
CDR3: CASSYSLRDLSYEQYF

size: many
D: -
V: TRBV29-1
J: TRBJ1-1
DNA: TGCAGCGTTGAGCCAAGAATGAACACTGAAGCTTTCTTT
CDR3: CSVEPRMNTEAFF

size: -
D: -
V: TRBV7-2
J: TRBJ2-2
DNA: TGTGCCAGCAGCCTTCGGGAAGGATGGACCGGGGAGCTGTTTTTT
CDR3: CASSLREGWTGELFF

size: -
D: -
V: TRBV6-1
J: TRBJ1-2
DNA: TGTGCCAGCAGTGAAATTGCCAACCACTACTATGGCTACACCTTC
CDR3: CASSEIANHYYGYTF

size: -
D: -
V: TRBV4-1
J: TRBJ1-2
DNA: TGCGCCAGCAGCCAAGGCCTGAGGGGGAGGTTAGACTATGGCTACACCTTC
CDR3: CASSQGLRGRLDYGYTF

size: -
D: -
V: TRBV9
J: TRBJ2-4
DNA: TGTGCCAGCAGCCCCCGGGACGGCAAAAACATTCAGTACTTC
CDR3: CASSPRDGKNIQYF

size: few
D: -
V: TRBV28
J: TRBJ1-6
DNA: TGTGCCAGCAGCCGCCGGGAGTTAACCCCCCTCCACTTT
CDR3: CASSRRELTPLHF

size: once
D: TRBD1
V: TRBV19
J: TRBJ1-5
DNA: TGTGCCAGTACAACGGGACAGGGGAGGCAGCCCCAGCATTTT
CDR3: CASTTGQGRQPQHF

size: -
D: -
V: TRBV27
J: TRBJ1-3
DNA: TGTGCCAGCAGTTCGCTGAGAACAGGGTTTGGAAACACCATATATTTT
CDR3: CASSSLRTGFGNTIYF

size: few
D: TRBD2
V: TRBV7-8
J: TRBJ2-2
DNA: TGTGCCAGCAGCTATCCCGGGACTAGCGGGATAACCGGGGAGCTGTTTTTT
CDR3: CASSYPGTSGITGELFF

size: few
D: TRBD1
V: TRBV7-2
J: TRBJ2-7
DNA: TGTGCCAGCAGCTTAGGGGGACAGGTCACCTTCTACGAGCAGTACTTC
CDR3: CASSLGGQVTFYEQYF

size: few
D: -
V: TRBV2
J: TRBJ2-7
DNA: TGTGCCAGCAGTGCCGACAGATCCAGCTCCTACGAGCAGTACTTC
CDR3: CASSADRSSSYEQYF